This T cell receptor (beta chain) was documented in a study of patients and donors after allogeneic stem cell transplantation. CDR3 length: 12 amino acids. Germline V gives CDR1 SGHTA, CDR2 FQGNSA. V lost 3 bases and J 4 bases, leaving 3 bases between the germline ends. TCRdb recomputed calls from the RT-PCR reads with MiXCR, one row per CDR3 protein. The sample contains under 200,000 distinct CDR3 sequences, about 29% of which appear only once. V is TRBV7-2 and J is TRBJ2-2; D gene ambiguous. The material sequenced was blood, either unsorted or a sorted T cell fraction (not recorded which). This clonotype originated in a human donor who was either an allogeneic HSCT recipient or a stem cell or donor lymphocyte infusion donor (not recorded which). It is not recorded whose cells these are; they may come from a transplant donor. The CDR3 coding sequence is TGTGCCAGCAGCTTCGGCACCGGGGAGCTGTTTTTT. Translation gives CASSFGTGELFF. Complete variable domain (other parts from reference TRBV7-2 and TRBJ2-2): GAGVSQSPSNKVTEKGKDVELRCDPISGHTALYWYRQSLGQGLEFLIYFQGNSAPDKSGLPSDRFSAERTGGSVSTLTIQRTQQEDSAVYLCASSFGTGELFFGEGSRLTVL.